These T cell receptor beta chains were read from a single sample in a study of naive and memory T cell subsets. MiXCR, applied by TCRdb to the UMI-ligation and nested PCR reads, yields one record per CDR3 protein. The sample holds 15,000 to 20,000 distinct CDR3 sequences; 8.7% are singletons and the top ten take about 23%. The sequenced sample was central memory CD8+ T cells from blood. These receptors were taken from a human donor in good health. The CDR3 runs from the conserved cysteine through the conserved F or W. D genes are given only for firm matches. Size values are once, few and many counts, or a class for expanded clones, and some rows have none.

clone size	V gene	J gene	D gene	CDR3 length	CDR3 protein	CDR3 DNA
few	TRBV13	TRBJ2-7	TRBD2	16	CASSFGTSGKTYEQYF	TGTGCCAGCAGCTTTGGGACTAGCGGAAAAACCTACGAGCAGTACTTC
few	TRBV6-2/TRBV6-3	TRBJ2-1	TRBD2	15	CASERGLAGVNEQFF	TGTGCCAGTGAACGGGGACTAGCGGGAGTGAATGAGCAGTTCTTC
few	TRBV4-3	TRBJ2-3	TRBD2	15	CASSQDAGLTDTQYF	TGCGCCAGCAGCCAAGATGCGGGACTAACAGATACGCAGTATTTT
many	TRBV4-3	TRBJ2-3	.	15	CASSQVARSVDTQYF	TGCGCCAGCAGCCAAGTCGCTAGGAGTGTGGATACGCAGTATTTT
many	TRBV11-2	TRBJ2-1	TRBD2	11	CASSGGGEQFF	TGTGCCAGCAGTGGCGGGGGAGAGCAGTTCTTC
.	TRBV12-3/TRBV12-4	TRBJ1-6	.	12	CASMGTRPPLHF	TGTGCCAGCATGGGGACGCGGCCACCCCTCCACTTT
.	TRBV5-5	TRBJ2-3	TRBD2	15	CASSFPSGSGDTQYF	TGTGCCAGCAGCTTTCCTAGCGGGAGCGGGGATACGCAGTATTTT
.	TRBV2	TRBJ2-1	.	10	CASRQGEQFF	TGTGCCAGCAGGCAAGGCGAGCAGTTCTTC
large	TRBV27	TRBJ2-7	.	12	CASFTSSYEQYF	TGTGCCAGTTTCACGAGCTCCTACGAGCAGTACTTC
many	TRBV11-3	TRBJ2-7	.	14	CASSFRDGYYEQYF	TGTGCCAGCAGCTTCCGGGACGGATACTACGAGCAGTACTTC
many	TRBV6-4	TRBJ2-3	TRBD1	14	CASSAGQGTDTQYF	TGTGCCAGCAGTGCAGGACAGGGGACAGATACGCAGTATTTT
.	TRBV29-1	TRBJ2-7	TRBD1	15	CSVPGNRQGRNEQYF	TGCAGCGTCCCGGGCAATAGACAGGGGCGCAACGAGCAGTACTTC
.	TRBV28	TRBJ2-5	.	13	CATGMGAQETQYF	TGTGCCACAGGAATGGGAGCCCAAGAGACCCAGTACTTC
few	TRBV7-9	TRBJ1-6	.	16	CASSLVSGKYNSPLHF	TGTGCCAGCAGCTTAGTTTCAGGAAAGTATAATTCACCCCTCCACTTT
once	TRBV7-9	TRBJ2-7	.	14	CASTPQGNLYEQYF	TGTGCCAGCACCCCACAGGGCAATCTGTACGAGCAGTACTTC
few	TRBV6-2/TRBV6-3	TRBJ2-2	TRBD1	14	CASSRTGDVGELFF	TGTGCCAGCAGCCGGACAGGGGACGTCGGGGAGCTGTTTTTT
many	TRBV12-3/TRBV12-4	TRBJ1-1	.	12	CASTSSGTEAFF	TGTGCCAGCACCTCTTCGGGTACTGAAGCTTTCTTT
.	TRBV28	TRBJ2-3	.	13	CASSLLGSDTQYF	TGTGCCAGCAGTTTACTGGGGTCAGATACGCAGTATTTT
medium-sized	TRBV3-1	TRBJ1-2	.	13	CASSPDSFYGYTF	TGTGCCAGCAGCCCGGACAGCTTCTATGGCTACACCTTC
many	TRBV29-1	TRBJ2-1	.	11	CSVVALAGQFF	TGCAGCGTCGTAGCACTAGCTGGGCAGTTCTTC
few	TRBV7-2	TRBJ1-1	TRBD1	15	CASSLAQGAGTEAFF	TGTGCCAGCAGCTTAGCGCAGGGGGCGGGAACTGAAGCTTTCTTT
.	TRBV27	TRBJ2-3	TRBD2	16	CASSLYASGASDTQYF	TGTGCCAGCAGTTTATACGCTAGCGGGGCCTCAGATACGCAGTATTTT
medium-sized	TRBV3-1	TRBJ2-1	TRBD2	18	CASSQDREGHVAANEQFF	TGTGCCAGCAGCCAAGATCGGGAGGGTCATGTGGCGGCCAATGAGCAGTTCTTC